Each of the 23 T cell receptor beta chains below was sequenced from the same sample in a study of T cell responses to AZD1222 COVID-19 vaccine. Method: immunoSEQ multiplex PCR; TCRdb's copy keeps in-frame clones and lacks some. Of approximately 84,000 clones in the sample, approximately 83% were seen once. The source material was peripheral blood, sampled 28 days after the second AZD1222 dose. Source of these receptors: an adult who received the AZD1222 COVID-19 vaccine.

The chain recombines TRBV5-6 with TRBJ1-1; 9 bases are shared with TRBD1. V was pared by 2 bases and J by 2 bases, with 10 bases of the junction left unmatched. The CDR3 consists of 17 residues. Germline-derived CDR1 and CDR2 are SGHDT and YYEEEE. The CDR3 region has the DNA TGTGCCAGCAGCTTACCCGGGACAGGGTACTATAACACTGAAGCTTTCTTT. Translation gives CASSLPGTGYYNTEAFF.

The V call is TRBV10-1, the J call TRBJ2-7, with a weak D call TRBD2 (6 bases). This CDR3 is 13 amino acids long. CDR1 and CDR2 from the germline V gene are WNHNN and SYGVQD (reference sequence). Trimming removed 2 bases at V and 7 bases at J, with 12 bases between. The CDR3 reads CASSESAGREQYF. Here the CDR3 DNA reads TGCGCCAGCAGTGAGAGTGCGGGACGAGAGCAGTACTTC.

For this clone: Mismatch with germline at one junction end may stem from a read error. Distinct nucleotide sequences in the sample also encode this CDR3. The V gene is TRBV10-1, the J gene TRBJ2-6; no clear D. Germline V gene lookup returns CDR1 WNHNN and CDR2 SYGVQD (reference sequence). This CDR3 has 14 residues. Written as DNA, the CDR3 is TGCGCCAGCAGTGATCCAGTCGCGGCCAACGTCCTAACTTTC. This codes for CASSDPVAANVLTF.

The chain joins TRBV19 to TRBJ1-6; 11 nucleotides agree with TRBD1. The CDR3 is 15 amino acids. Unmatched junction bases numbered 9, after V lost 3 bases and J lost 14 bases. Per the germline V gene, CDR1 is LNHDA and CDR2 is SQIVND (reference sequence). CDR3 nucleotides: TGTGCCAGTAGTATCCAGGACAGGGGGCATAGAGCCCTCCACTTT. Translation gives CASSIQDRGHRALHF. Complete variable domain (other parts from reference TRBV19 and TRBJ1-6): DGGITQSPKYLFRKEGQNVTLSCEQNLNHDAMYWYRQDPGQGLRLIYYSQIVNDFQKGDIAEGYSVSREKKESFPLTVTSAQKNPTAFYLCASSIQDRGHRALHFGNGTRLTVT.

With respect to this clone: This CDR3 is also generated by other DNA sequences in the sample. The V and J genes are TRBV19 and TRBJ1-1; D gene unclear. This CDR3 spans 13 amino acids. Germline CDR1 LNHDA, CDR2 SQIVND (reference sequence). The V gene lost 3 bases and the J gene lost 6 bases, with 11 bases spanning the gap. CDR3 bases: TGTGCCAGTAGTATCGCCCCACGGGCTGAAGCTTTCTTT. Amino acid sequence: CASSIAPRAEAFF.

This clone was detected only once. The chain employs TRBV4-2 and TRBJ2-1; TRBD2 agrees at 8 bases. V shed 1 base, J shed 4 bases, and the junction held 3 bases outside the gene matches. Looked up from germline, CDR1 is LGHNA and CDR2 is YNFKEQ. CDR3 length equals 15 residues. The CDR3 region has the DNA TGTGCCAGCAGCCAAGGGGGACTAGTGTACAATGAGCAGTTCTTC. Encoded protein: CASSQGGLVYNEQFF.

This chain links TRBV28 with TRBJ1-2; possible D gene TRBD1, 5 bases. From germline, CDR1 is MDHEN and CDR2 SYDVKM. The CDR3 runs to 12 residues. V was trimmed by 7 bases and J by 2 bases, leaving 8 bases between them. The CDR3 bases are TGTGCCAGCAACGCAGGGAACTATGGCTACACCTTC. Amino acid sequence: CASNAGNYGYTF.

This clone was found once. The rearrangement uses TRBV6-5 and TRBJ1-5, with unresolved D. Trimming shortened V by 7 bases and J by 3 bases, and 13 bases separated the two germline ends. The CDR3 has 14 residues. Looked up from germline, CDR1 is MNHEY and CDR2 is SVGAGI. In DNA form, the CDR3 reads TGTGCCAGCATCGCGGTACAGTACAATCAGCCCCAGCATTTT. Translated: CASIAVQYNQPQHF.

The V gene is TRBV29-1, the J gene TRBJ1-3; D gene uncertain. Germline V lookup: CDR1 SQVTM, CDR2 ANQGSEA. The V and J ends lost 4 bases and 0 bases respectively, with 7 bases between them. The CDR3 consists of 13 residues. This CDR3 reads CSVGAASGNTIYF. CDR3 nucleotides: TGCAGCGTTGGAGCAGCCTCTGGAAACACCATATATTTT.

The V and J genes are TRBV7-9 and TRBJ1-4; 9 bases map to TRBD1. The J segment lost 14 bases and the V segment lost 4 bases, leaving 14 bases of the junction unmatched. The CDR3 sequence is 15 residues long. CDR1 and CDR2 (germline): SEHNR, FQNEAQ (reference sequence). The CDR3 DNA sequence: TGTGCCAGCAGCTACCGGACCGGGACAGGGCAGAGTCTGTTTTTT. Translation gives CASSYRTGTGQSLFF.

Written as DNA, the CDR3 is TGCGCCAGCAGCCAAGATCGGGCCACATACACGAGTAGCACAGATACGCAGTATTTT. Protein: CASSQDRATYTSSTDTQYF. The J gene is TRBJ2-3, the V gene TRBV4-1, with D unclear. From germline, CDR1 is MGHRA and CDR2 YSYEKL. CDR3 size: 19 residues. V shed 0 bases and J shed 0 bases, with 19 bases lying between them.

This chain uses TRBV27 with TRBJ2-7; D may correspond to TRBD1 or TRBD2 (5 bases each). V gave up 2 bases and J gave up 2 bases, with 10 bases separating them. The CDR3 contains 14 residues. Germline V gene lookup returns CDR1 MNHEY and CDR2 SMNVEV (reference sequence). The CDR3 DNA reads TGTGCCAGCAGTTTAGGTGGGGGACCCTACGAGCAGTACTTC. Its translation: CASSLGGGPYEQYF.

The chain combines TRBV7-6 with TRBJ1-5, with a tentative D call TRBD1 (5 bases). Germline assignment: CDR1 SGHVS and CDR2 FNYEAQ. This CDR3 contains 15 residues. V shed 1 base and J shed 8 bases, with 15 bases lying between them. The CDR3 reads CASSLGGGTLKPQHF. In DNA, the CDR3 is TGTGCCAGCAGCTTAGGGGGCGGAACCCTCAAGCCCCAGCATTTT.

The chain employs TRBV27 and TRBJ1-1; D remains ambiguous. The CDR3 loop spans 13 amino acids. V was clipped by 2 bases and J by 0 bases, with 4 bases between them. Germline CDR1 and CDR2: MNHEY and SMNVEV (reference sequence). The CDR3 DNA sequence: TGTGCCAGCAGTTTACAGATGAACACTGAAGCTTTCTTT. This gives the protein CASSLQMNTEAFF.

The rearrangement joins TRBV6-5 to TRBJ2-2; D is possibly TRBD1 (6 bases). Trimming pared 9 bases from V and 7 bases from J, leaving 9 bases between. The CDR3 length is 11 residues. Germline assignment: CDR1 MNHEY and CDR2 SVGAGI. The CDR3 is CASGGVGELFF. For the CDR3, the DNA is TGTGCCAGTGGGGGCGTCGGGGAGCTGTTTTTT.

The chain joins TRBV5-1 to TRBJ1-5, with D uncertain. This CDR3 region has 13 residues. Trimming shortened V by 2 bases and J by 1 base, and 4 bases separated the two germline ends. Germline values: CDR1 SGHRS, CDR2 YFSETQ. CDR3 loop: CASSLGSNQPQHF. As DNA, the CDR3 is TGCGCCAGCAGCTTAGGCAGCAATCAGCCCCAGCATTTT.

The chain is built from TRBV18 and TRBJ1-1, with D perhaps matching TRBD1 (5 bases). This CDR3 has 14 amino acids. The V gene lost 3 bases and the J gene lost 5 bases, with 13 bases spanning the gap. In germline, CDR1 is KGHSH, CDR2 LQKENI. CDR3 bases: TGTGCCAGCTCACCCTCCGGGGCGCGGACTGAAGCTTTCTTT. This sequence encodes CASSPSGARTEAFF. The whole variable domain, remainder taken from reference TRBV18 and TRBJ1-1, is NAGVMQNPRHLVRRRGQEARLRCSPMKGHSHVYWYRQLPEEGLKFMVYLQKENIIDESGMPKERFSAEFPKEGPSILRIQQVVRGDSAAYFCASSPSGARTEAFFGQGTRLTVV.

The chain is built from TRBV25-1 and TRBJ1-2; D may be TRBD1 (6 bases). The germline V and J ends were trimmed by 4 bases and 10 bases, with 10 bases remaining between them. CDR1 MGHDK and CDR2 SYGVNS come from the germline V gene. This CDR3 contains 11 residues. CDR3 loop: CASSVPGAYTF. In DNA form, the CDR3 reads TGTGCCAGCAGTGTACCAGGGGCCTACACCTTC.

The chain uses TRBV29-1 and TRBJ2-5, with D maybe TRBD2 (5 bases). This CDR3 has 12 residues. V lost 4 bases to trimming and J lost 5 bases, with 11 bases between them. Germline loops: CDR1 SQVTM, CDR2 ANQGSEA. DNA of the CDR3: TGCAGCGTTGGGGCGAGAGGGGAGACCCAGTACTTC. This codes for CSVGARGETQYF.

This clone has more than one count but fewer than ten. The V call is TRBV6-5, the J call TRBJ1-2; the D is unclear. Trimming cost V 6 bases and J 3 bases, with 11 bases left between them. The CDR3 is 13 residues long. The germline CDR1 and CDR2 sequences are MNHEY and SVGAGI. The CDR3 DNA is TGTGCCAGCAGCCCCACAGATTACTATGGCTACACCTTC. This translates into CASSPTDYYGYTF.

The rearrangement links TRBV2 to TRBJ2-3; tentatively, D is TRBD1 or TRBD2 (5 bases each). The CDR3 sequence is 17 residues long. Germline V gene sequence: CDR1 SNHLY, CDR2 FYNNEI. V lost 6 bases to trimming and J lost 0 bases, with 19 bases between them. This chain's CDR3 is CASRRDPSSLSTDTQYF. The CDR3 DNA is TGTGCCAGCAGGAGGGACCCTTCAAGTCTTAGCACAGATACGCAGTATTTT.

This clone came up once. V and J are TRBV10-1 and TRBJ1-3, with a weak D call TRBD1 (5 bases). Trimming left V 7 bases short and J 0 bases short, with 16 bases between. Germline V gene lookup returns CDR1 WNHNN and CDR2 SYGVQD (reference sequence). The CDR3 is 16 amino acids. The CDR3 coding sequence is TGCGCCAGCACCCAGGGCAGGCAATACTCTGGAAACACCATATATTTT. Translated: CASTQGRQYSGNTIYF.

A single count supports this clone. The genes are TRBV9 and TRBJ2-7; D is perhaps TRBD1 (6 bases). The germline V and J ends were trimmed by 3 bases and 1 base, with 11 bases remaining between them. There are 14 residues in the CDR3. The germline V gene has CDR1 SGDLS and CDR2 YYNGEE. The CDR3: CASSAAQGSYEQYF. DNA for the CDR3: TGTGCCAGCAGCGCGGCTCAGGGGTCCTACGAGCAGTACTTC.